The 21 T cell receptor beta chains below come from one sample, sequenced in a study of blood T cell repertoires in COVID-19. Clones were sequenced by immunoSEQ multiplex PCR, and TCRdb holds only the in-frame ones, with some missing. The sample has approximately 110,000 clones; about 90% are singletons. The sequenced material came from peripheral blood. Receptor source: a human donor in a cohort sampled during active COVID-19.

The chain carries TRBV11-3 and TRBJ1-6; a weak D match, TRBD1 (6 bases). The CDR3 totals 18 residues. The V end lost 5 bases, the J end lost 0 bases, and 17 bases lay between the germline ends. In germline, CDR1 is SGHNT, CDR2 YENEEA. The CDR3 protein is CASSATGFASSYNSPLHF. CDR3 sequence (DNA): TGTGCCAGCAGCGCGACAGGATTCGCGAGCTCCTATAATTCACCCCTCCACTTT. Full variable domain (outside the CDR3, taken from reference TRBV11-3 and TRBJ1-6): EAGVVQSPRYKIIEKKQPVAFWCNPISGHNTLYWYLQNLGQGPELLIRYENEEAVDDSQLPKDRFSAERLKGVDSTLKIQPAELGDSAVYLCASSATGFASSYNSPLHFGNGTRLTVT.

The genes are TRBV5-5 and TRBJ2-3; D may be TRBD1 (5 bases). CDR1 and CDR2 from the germline V gene are SGHKS and YYEKEE (reference sequence). The ends were cut back, 6 bases at V and 4 bases at J, with 15 bases in the middle. There are 14 residues in the CDR3. The CDR3 reads CASTRTPAADTQYF. The CDR3 coding sequence is TGTGCCAGCACCCGGACACCGGCTGCAGATACGCAGTATTTT. The whole variable domain, remainder taken from reference TRBV5-5 and TRBJ2-3, is DAGVTQSPTHLIKTRGQQVTLRCSPISGHKSVSWYQQVLGQGPQFIFQYYEKEERGRGNFPDRFSARQFPNYSSELNVNALLLGDSALYLCASTRTPAADTQYFGPGTRLTVL.

This chain connects TRBV10-3 to TRBJ1-5; D is perhaps TRBD1 (6 bases). Trimming stripped 6 bases from V and 5 bases from J, with 11 bases between. The length of the CDR3 is 13 residues. CDR1 and CDR2 (germline): ENHRY, SYGVKD. The chain's CDR3 is CAIRSGADQPQHF. Here the CDR3 DNA reads TGTGCCATCAGATCAGGGGCGGATCAGCCCCAGCATTTT.

A few counts support this clone. The chain uses TRBV14 and TRBJ1-3; 7 bases agree with TRBD1. Per the germline V gene, CDR1 is SGHDN and CDR2 is FVKESK. V trimming: 4 bases; J trimming: 3 bases; junction bases outside the gene matches: 6. The CDR3 has 15 residues. CDR3 coding DNA: TGTGCCAGCAGCCCTTGGGACAGCTTTGGAAACACCATATATTTT. Translation: CASSPWDSFGNTIYF.

The CDR3 protein is CSALGTGHTEAFF. In nucleotides, the CDR3 is TGCAGCGCCCTCGGGACAGGGCACACTGAAGCTTTCTTT. The chain employs TRBV29-1 and TRBJ1-1, with 9 bases identical to TRBD1. Per germline, CDR1 SQVTM and CDR2 ANQGSEA. The V and J ends lost 7 bases and 3 bases, in that order; junction bases with no gene match: 6. CDR3 length equals 13 residues.

The chain has TRBV9 and TRBJ2-3; 13 bases match TRBD2. The CDR3 is 18 residues long. The V segment lost 4 bases and the J segment 3 bases; nucleotides outside the gene matches: 11. Germline-derived CDR1 and CDR2 are SGDLS and YYNGEE. The CDR3 spells CASSLGLAGAVRTDTQYF. Written as DNA, the CDR3 is TGTGCCAGCAGCCTAGGACTAGCGGGAGCCGTTAGGACAGATACGCAGTATTTT.

The V and J genes are TRBV19 and TRBJ1-5, with D unclear. This CDR3 has 15 residues. V lost 6 bases to trimming and J lost 5 bases, with 17 bases between them. Germline CDR1 reads LNHDA; CDR2 reads SQIVND (reference sequence). The CDR3 nucleotides are TGTGCCAGTAGCGACGGTGCGAGGAGTTATCAGCCCCAGCATTTT. Amino acid sequence: CASSDGARSYQPQHF. Supplemented by reference TRBV19 and TRBJ1-5, the full variable domain reads DGGITQSPKYLFRKEGQNVTLSCEQNLNHDAMYWYRQDPGQGLRLIYYSQIVNDFQKGDIAEGYSVSREKKESFPLTVTSAQKNPTAFYLCASSDGARSYQPQHFGDGTRLSIL.

The chain combines TRBV28 with TRBJ2-2, with D tentatively TRBD2 (5 bases). V lost 6 bases, J lost 4 bases, and 18 bases lay in between. The CDR3 length is 16 residues. The germline V gene encodes CDR1 MDHEN and CDR2 SYDVKM. CDR3 region: CASSRLTRPVTGELFF. Here the CDR3 DNA reads TGTGCCAGCAGCCGACTCACTAGGCCGGTCACCGGGGAGCTGTTTTTT.

The chain employs TRBV4-1 and TRBJ2-1, with 8 bases fitting TRBD1. The length of the CDR3 is 16 residues. Trimming at V came to 4 bases and at J to 6 bases, leaving 11 bases not matched to a gene. Germline V gene lookup returns CDR1 MGHRA and CDR2 YSYEKL. In nucleotides, the CDR3 is TGCGCCAGCAGCCGCCGGTCGGCAGGGGGCTTCAATGAGCAGTTCTTC. This codes for CASSRRSAGGFNEQFF.

This chain links TRBV28 with TRBJ1-1; no clear D gene. Looked up from germline, CDR1 is MDHEN and CDR2 is SYDVKM. The V gene lost 3 bases and the J gene lost 3 bases, with 29 bases spanning the gap. CDR3 length equals 20 residues. The CDR3 is CASSFGVRGESLWRDTEAFF. CDR3 bases: TGTGCCAGCAGTTTCGGGGTACGTGGGGAAAGTTTATGGAGGGACACTGAAGCTTTCTTT.

The chain combines TRBV6-6 with TRBJ1-3; 10 bases map to TRBD1. After removal of 5 bases from V and 0 bases from J, the junction contained 1 base not matched to a gene. CDR3 length: 15 residues. CDR1 is MNHNY and CDR2 is SVGAGI in the germline V gene (reference sequence). CDR3 bases: TGTGCCAGCAGTCGACAGGGGGCCTCTGGAAACACCATATATTTT. This encodes CASSRQGASGNTIYF.

The chain uses TRBV6-1 and TRBJ2-7; 14 bases fit TRBD2. Germline loops: CDR1 MNHNS, CDR2 SASEGT. The CDR3 is 16 amino acids. V was pared by 4 bases and J by 2 bases, with 4 bases of the junction left unmatched. The CDR3 here is CASSVGTSGSPYEQYF. The CDR3 nucleotides are TGTGCCAGCAGTGTTGGGACTAGCGGGAGTCCCTACGAGCAGTACTTC.

This rearrangement joins TRBV19 to TRBJ1-4, with D perhaps TRBD1 (5 bases). CDR3 length: 13 residues. The ends were cut back, 8 bases at V and 8 bases at J, with 15 bases in the middle. Germline CDR1 reads LNHDA; CDR2 reads SQIVND (reference sequence). CDR3 amino acids: CASSPPTAEKLFF. Written as DNA, the CDR3 is TGTGCCAGTTCCCCCCCGACAGCCGAAAAACTGTTTTTT.

The J gene is TRBJ2-7, the V gene TRBV11-2; D may be TRBD1 (5 bases). In germline, CDR1 is SGHAT, CDR2 FQNNGV. The CDR3 is made up of 13 amino acids. Trimming removed 0 bases from V and 5 bases from J, with 8 bases in between. The CDR3 spells CASSLEIGDEQYF. In nucleotides, the CDR3 is TGTGCCAGCAGCTTAGAGATAGGGGACGAGCAGTACTTC. Complete variable domain (other parts from reference TRBV11-2 and TRBJ2-7): EAGVAQSPRYKIIEKRQSVAFWCNPISGHATLYWYQQILGQGPKLLIQFQNNGVVDDSQLPKDRFSAERLKGVDSTLKIQPAKLEDSAVYLCASSLEIGDEQYFGPGTRLTVT.

The genes are TRBV7-9 and TRBJ1-1, with 9 bases that match TRBD1. CDR1 SEHNR and CDR2 FQNEAQ come from the germline V gene (reference sequence). The CDR3 is 15 residues long. The V segment lost 4 bases and the J segment 6 bases; nucleotides outside the gene matches: 9. The CDR3 reads CASSSSGTGTAEAFF. CDR3 sequence (DNA): TGTGCCAGCAGCTCCTCCGGGACAGGGACTGCTGAAGCTTTCTTT.

This rearrangement joins TRBV5-4 to TRBJ2-3; 9 bases match TRBD1. The CDR3 consists of 16 residues. The germline gives CDR1 SGHNT, CDR2 YYREEE (reference sequence). J gave up 1 base and V 0 bases, and 3 bases lay outside the gene matches. The CDR3 DNA sequence: TGTGCCAGCAGCTTGGCGACAGGGGGTCGCACAGATACGCAGTATTTT. It yields the protein CASSLATGGRTDTQYF.

Concerning this clone itself: The identical CDR3 is also encoded by other nucleotide sequences in the sample. The chain carries TRBV9 and TRBJ1-1; 7 positions agree with TRBD1. This CDR3 has 15 amino acids. From germline, CDR1 is SGDLS and CDR2 YYNGEE. The V and J ends lost 0 bases and 2 bases, in that order; junction bases with no gene match: 4. The CDR3 region has the DNA TGTGCCAGCAGCGTAGGGGACAGACTCAACACTGAAGCTTTCTTT. This encodes CASSVGDRLNTEAFF.

CDR3 coding DNA: TGTGCCAGCAGTTTGCGTTTCGAGGGCTACACCTTC. Translation: CASSLRFEGYTF. J is TRBJ1-2 and V is TRBV12-3 or TRBV12-4; D gene ambiguous. Trimming removed 3 bases at V and 8 bases at J, with 10 bases between. This CDR3 has 12 amino acids.

The J gene is TRBJ2-7, the V gene TRBV18; TRBD1 matches 7 bases. Trimming cost V 4 bases and J 5 bases; bases outside gene matches: 5. The CDR3 loop spans 13 amino acids. CDR1 and CDR2 from the germline V gene are KGHSH and LQKENI. The CDR3 sequence is CASSQDDRDEQYF. For the CDR3, the DNA is TGTGCCAGCTCACAGGACGACAGGGACGAGCAGTACTTC.

The chain couples TRBV19 to TRBJ1-1; D remains ambiguous. This CDR3 is built from 15 residues. Looked up from germline, CDR1 is LNHDA and CDR2 is SQIVND (reference sequence). Trimming took 6 bases from V and 0 from J, leaving 14 bases between them. This CDR3 reads CASSRHGLMNTEAFF. DNA of the CDR3: TGTGCCAGTAGCCGCCATGGACTGATGAACACTGAAGCTTTCTTT.

The J gene is TRBJ1-1, the V gene TRBV13; D remains ambiguous. The CDR3 consists of 14 residues. Germline loops: CDR1 PRHDT, CDR2 FYEKMQ (reference sequence). V was shortened by 2 bases and J by 5 bases, with 12 bases between the two germline ends. The CDR3 spells CASSLRGVGTEAFF. CDR3 coding DNA: TGTGCCAGCAGCTTACGGGGAGTTGGAACTGAAGCTTTCTTT.